This TCR beta chain is drawn from a study of blood T cells in healthy people across ages (dated by TCRdb to the mid-2010s). With regard to the full study: In model experiments, template switching captured about one uniquely barcoded TCR beta cDNA molecule for every two T cells. The study measured age-related changes in TCR beta repertoire diversity using deep sequencing normalized with unique cDNA molecular identifiers. The donors were divided into four age groups: young (average around 16 years), middle-aged (almost 40), aged (about 60) and long-lived (82). To avoid experimental bias, donors of different ages were randomly spread across the sequencing lanes. For two donors (one aged 18 to 30 and one aged 80 or older), the study analyzed two additional independent replicas of 1 million unique cDNA reads from the same blood draw.

V drops 0 bases and J drops 0 bases, leaving 5 bases in between. Including the terminal cysteine and phenylalanine, the CDR3 comprises 14 residues. Of the read, only the CDR3 DNA is kept; its 42 bases are in frame from base 1. For CDR1 and CDR2, the germline V gene (reference sequence) lists SGHKS and YYEKEE. Library preparation was by 5' RACE. A second PCR of roughly 7 to 11 cycles was run with a J-beta primer mix and a sample-barcoded 5' primer. A template-switch 5' adaptor carrying 12 random nucleotides introduced a unique molecular identifier onto each TCR beta cDNA molecule. Each sample yielded at least 3 million CDR3-containing paired-end reads. All of the RNA was converted into first-strand cDNA using the Mint cDNA synthesis kit, with a TRBC-specific oligonucleotide serving as the primer. All cDNA was treated with uracil-DNA glycosylase and then went through a first 18-cycle PCR with the universal primers M1SS and BC2_uni_R. Per the source publication's procedure: Each sample was normalized by randomly selecting 1 million high-quality reads, each carrying a distinct molecular identifier. Reads with shared molecular identifiers were discarded instead of being binned into consensus sequences. MiTCR, set to a Q25 quality threshold and the strictest error-elimination algorithm, was used for CDR3 identification, clonotype clustering and error correction. A nonparametric unseen species model with Euler transformation was used to estimate a lower bound on total TCR beta diversity. TCRdb applied fastp at Q25 and MiXCR to the public reads, then kept only in-frame beta chains. All rows with the same CDR3 protein become a single entry with the most common DNA and genes. Clone size and V and J calls follow TCRdb, not the original study. The sample table holds approximately 2,000,000 distinct CDR3 sequences, of which around 42% were seen once. The top ten clonotypes cover more than 20% of the sample.

Notes on this clonotype: The target of this receptor is not known. No qualities accompany the bases; no much larger clone lies one base away.

Donors were 39 systemically healthy Caucasian individuals from Russia aged about 6 to 100 years. Each donor gave ten milliliters of peripheral blood, drawn into EDTA-treated Vacutainer tubes. PBMCs were isolated by Ficoll-Paque density-gradient centrifugation, with at least 6 million obtained per sample. Trizol reagent was used to extract total RNA from PBMCs, with at least 6 micrograms per sample. The percentages of naive CD45RAhigh/CD27high T cells were determined by flow cytometry on a PBMC aliquot from every donor. Overall results and qualifications from the work: Estimates of total diversity based on one million sequenced T cells were regarded as lower bounds and as underestimates. Observed TCR beta diversity per million T cells fell roughly linearly with age, and a significant reduction was already apparent by age about 36. Because the CMV infection status of the donors was unknown, age-related changes in expanded clonotypes may potentially have been confounded. Since profiling was done on bulk unsorted PBMCs, naive and antigen-experienced compartments could not be conclusively compared. There was a strong correlation between observed TCR beta diversity and the percentage of naive T cells measured by flow cytometry. Compared with the aged group, the long-lived group had more naive CD4+ T cells, fewer expanded clones and increased TCR diversity, a pattern suggesting age selection.

The sequence is built from TRBV5-5 and TRBJ2-3; the D gene cannot be named for sure. The receptor was isolated from a human donor in good health. Specimen: blood. The CDR3 corresponds to CASSLDQSTDTQYF. The nucleotide sequence is given as TGTGCCAGCAGCTTGGACCAGAGCACAGATACGCAGTATTTT.